The clone carrying this T cell receptor beta chain appeared many times. Its antigen is currently unknown. The authors prepared the TCRbeta library with unique molecular identifiers. One entry per CDR3 protein, called by TCRdb with MiXCR from the PCR reads. The table includes roughly 4,000 distinct CDR3 sequences, over 20% detected once. This sample was included in a study of T-cell reconstitution after alpha-beta-depleted transplantation in children. The study, taken as a whole, reports: Several hundred expanded graft clones reportedly supplied alpha-beta T cells about two months after transplant.

This CDR3 is built from 14 residues. The germline gives CDR1 SEHNR, CDR2 FQNEAQ (reference sequence). Deletions cut 6 bases from V and 1 base from J, with 12 bases between. The chain uses TRBV7-9 and TRBJ1-1; D not certain. This sequence was found in a boy younger than two who had a stem cell transplant for acute myeloid leukemia, so the T cells may come from the graft donor. The source material was PBMCs, mostly from graft donor cells, sampled 60 days after TCRalphabeta/CD19-depleted stem cell transplant. DNA for the CDR3: TGTGCCAGCAGTCCTAGTAATTGGAACACTGAAGCTTTCTTT. Its protein product is CASSPSNWNTEAFF.